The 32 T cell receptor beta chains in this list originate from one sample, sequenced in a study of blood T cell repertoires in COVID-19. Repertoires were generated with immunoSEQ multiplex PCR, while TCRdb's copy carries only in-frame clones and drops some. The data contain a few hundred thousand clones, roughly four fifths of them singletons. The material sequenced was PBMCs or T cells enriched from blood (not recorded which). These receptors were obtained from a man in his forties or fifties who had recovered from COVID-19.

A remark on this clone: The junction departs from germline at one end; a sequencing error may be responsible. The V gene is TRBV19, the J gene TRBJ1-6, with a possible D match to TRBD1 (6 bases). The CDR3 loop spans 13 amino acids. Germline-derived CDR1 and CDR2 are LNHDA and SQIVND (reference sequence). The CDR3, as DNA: TGTGCCGGTAGTACAGGGATCGGCTCACCCCTCCACTTT. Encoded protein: CAGSTGIGSPLHF.

The CDR3 DNA is TGTGCCATCAGTGAGTTCGGACAGGAGAAACTGTTTTTT. Residues: CAISEFGQEKLFF. The rearrangement joins TRBV10-3 to TRBJ1-4, with 7 nucleotides matching TRBD1. The ends lost 1 base at V and 11 bases at J; junction bases unmatched: 4. The CDR3 length is 13 residues. Germline loops: CDR1 ENHRY, CDR2 SYGVKD.

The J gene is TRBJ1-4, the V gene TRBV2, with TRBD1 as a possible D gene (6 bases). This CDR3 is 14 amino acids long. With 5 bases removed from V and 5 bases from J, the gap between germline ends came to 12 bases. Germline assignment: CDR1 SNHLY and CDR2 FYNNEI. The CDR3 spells CASSYRDMNEKLFF. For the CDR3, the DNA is TGTGCCAGCAGTTACAGGGATATGAATGAAAAACTGTTTTTT.

The CDR3 here is CASSLSAGGTGELFF. In nucleotides, the CDR3 is TGTGCCAGCAGTTTATCAGCGGGAGGCACCGGGGAGCTGTTTTTT. The gene calls are TRBV27 and TRBJ2-2, with 9 positions matching TRBD2. J was trimmed by 4 bases and V by 0 bases; bases with no gene match: 0. Germline V gene lookup returns CDR1 MNHEY and CDR2 SMNVEV (reference sequence). The CDR3 contains 15 residues.

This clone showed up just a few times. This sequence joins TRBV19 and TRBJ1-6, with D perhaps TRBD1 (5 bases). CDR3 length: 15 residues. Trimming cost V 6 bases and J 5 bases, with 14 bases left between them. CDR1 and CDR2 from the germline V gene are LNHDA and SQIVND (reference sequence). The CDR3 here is CASSEDRVNNSPLHF. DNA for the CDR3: TGTGCCAGTAGCGAAGACAGAGTTAATAATTCACCCCTCCACTTT. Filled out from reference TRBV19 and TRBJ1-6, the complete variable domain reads DGGITQSPKYLFRKEGQNVTLSCEQNLNHDAMYWYRQDPGQGLRLIYYSQIVNDFQKGDIAEGYSVSREKKESFPLTVTSAQKNPTAFYLCASSEDRVNNSPLHFGNGTRLTVT.

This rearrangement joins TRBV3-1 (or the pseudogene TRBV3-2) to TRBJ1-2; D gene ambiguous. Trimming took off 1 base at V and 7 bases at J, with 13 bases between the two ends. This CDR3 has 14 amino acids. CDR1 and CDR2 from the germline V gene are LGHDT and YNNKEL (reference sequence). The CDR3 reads CASSQGRVAGGYTF. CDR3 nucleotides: TGTGCCAGCAGCCAAGGTCGGGTGGCGGGTGGCTACACCTTC.

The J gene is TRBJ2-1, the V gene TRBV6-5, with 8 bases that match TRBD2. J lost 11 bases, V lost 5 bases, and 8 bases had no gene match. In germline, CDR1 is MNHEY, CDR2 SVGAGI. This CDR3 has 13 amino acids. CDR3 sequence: CASSRGGTSKQFF. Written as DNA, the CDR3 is TGTGCCAGCAGTCGGGGTGGGACTAGTAAGCAGTTCTTC.

Written as DNA, the CDR3 is TGTGCCAGCAGCTTAAACAGGGTGGACACTGAAGCTTTCTTT. Protein sequence: CASSLNRVDTEAFF. The rearrangement joins TRBV5-4 to TRBJ1-1; a weak D match, TRBD1 (6 bases). Germline V gene data show CDR1 as SGHNT and CDR2 as YYREEE (reference sequence). CDR3 length: 14 residues. The ends were cut back, 2 bases at V and 3 bases at J, with 11 bases in the middle. Together with reference TRBV5-4 and TRBJ1-1, the CDR3 gives the full variable domain: ETGVTQSPTHLIKTRGQQVTLRCSSQSGHNTVSWYQQALGQGPQFIFQYYREEENGRGNFPPRFSGLQFPNYSSELNVNALELDDSALYLCASSLNRVDTEAFFGQGTRLTVV.

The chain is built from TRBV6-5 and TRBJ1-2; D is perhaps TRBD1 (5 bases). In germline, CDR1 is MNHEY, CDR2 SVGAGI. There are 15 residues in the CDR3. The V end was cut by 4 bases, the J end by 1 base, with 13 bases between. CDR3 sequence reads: CASSSLSGGNYGYTF. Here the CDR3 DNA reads TGTGCCAGCAGTTCGCTTAGCGGGGGTAACTATGGCTACACCTTC.

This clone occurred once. CDR3 region: CAWSVGLIGDQPQHF. As DNA, the CDR3 is TGTGCCTGGAGTGTGGGACTCATTGGGGATCAGCCCCAGCATTTT. The chain links TRBV30 to TRBJ1-5; possible D gene TRBD1, 5 bases. V was pared by 0 bases and J by 5 bases, with 14 bases between. Germline CDR1 GTSNPN, CDR2 SVGIG (reference sequence). CDR3 length equals 15 residues. Using reference TRBV30 and TRBJ1-5 for the parts outside the CDR3, the full variable domain is SQTIHQWPATLVQPVGSPLSLECTVEGTSNPNLYWYRQAAGRGLQLLFYSVGIGQISSEVPQNLSASRPQDRQFILSSKKLLLSDSGFYLCAWSVGLIGDQPQHFGDGTRLSIL.

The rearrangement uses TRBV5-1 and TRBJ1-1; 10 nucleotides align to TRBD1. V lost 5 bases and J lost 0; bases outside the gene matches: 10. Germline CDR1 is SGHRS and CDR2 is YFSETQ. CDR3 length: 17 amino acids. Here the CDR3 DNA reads TGCGCCAGCAGGACCTCCGACAGGGGGCCCCTGAACACTGAAGCTTTCTTT. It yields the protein CASRTSDRGPLNTEAFF.

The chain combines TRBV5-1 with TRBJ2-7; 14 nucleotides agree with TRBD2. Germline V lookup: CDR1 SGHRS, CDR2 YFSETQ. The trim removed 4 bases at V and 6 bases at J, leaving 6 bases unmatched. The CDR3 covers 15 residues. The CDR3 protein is CASSVGLAGAREQYF. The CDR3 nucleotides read TGCGCCAGCAGCGTGGGACTAGCGGGAGCACGCGAGCAGTACTTC.

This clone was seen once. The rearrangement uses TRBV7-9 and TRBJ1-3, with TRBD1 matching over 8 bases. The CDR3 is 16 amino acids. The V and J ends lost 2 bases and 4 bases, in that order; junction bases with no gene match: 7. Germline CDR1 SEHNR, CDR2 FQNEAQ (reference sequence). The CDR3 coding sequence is TGTGCCAGCAGCTTACAGGGGGCGCGGTTCGGAAACACCATATATTTT. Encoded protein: CASSLQGARFGNTIYF.

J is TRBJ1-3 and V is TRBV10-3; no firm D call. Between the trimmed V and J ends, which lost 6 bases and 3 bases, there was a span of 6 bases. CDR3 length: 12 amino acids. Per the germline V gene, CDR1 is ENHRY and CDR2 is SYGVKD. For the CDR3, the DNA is TGTGCCATCAGCCCCAATGGAAACACCATATATTTT. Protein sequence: CAISPNGNTIYF.

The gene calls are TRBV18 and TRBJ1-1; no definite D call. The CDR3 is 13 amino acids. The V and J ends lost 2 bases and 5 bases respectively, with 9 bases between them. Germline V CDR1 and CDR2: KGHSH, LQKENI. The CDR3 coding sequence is TGTGCCAGCTCACCAGGGCGGGGAACTGAAGCTTTCTTT. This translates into CASSPGRGTEAFF.

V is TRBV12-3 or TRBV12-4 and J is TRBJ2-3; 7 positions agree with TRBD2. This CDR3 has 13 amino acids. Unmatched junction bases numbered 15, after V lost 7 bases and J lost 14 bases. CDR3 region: CASIKAGTGRGYF. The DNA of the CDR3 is TGTGCCAGCATTAAGGCCGGGACGGGGAGGGGGTATTTT.

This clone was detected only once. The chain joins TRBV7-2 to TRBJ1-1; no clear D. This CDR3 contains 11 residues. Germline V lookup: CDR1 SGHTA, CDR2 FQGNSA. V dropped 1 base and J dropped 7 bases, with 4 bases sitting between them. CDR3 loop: CASSLGSEAFF. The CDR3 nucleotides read TGTGCCAGCAGCTTAGGGAGTGAAGCTTTCTTT.

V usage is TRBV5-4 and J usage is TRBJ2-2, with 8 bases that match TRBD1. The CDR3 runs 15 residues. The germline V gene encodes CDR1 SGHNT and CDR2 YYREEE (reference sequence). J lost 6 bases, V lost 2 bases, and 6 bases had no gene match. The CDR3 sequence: CASSFGGRGPGELFF. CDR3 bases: TGTGCCAGCAGCTTCGGGGGCAGGGGGCCCGGGGAGCTGTTTTTT.

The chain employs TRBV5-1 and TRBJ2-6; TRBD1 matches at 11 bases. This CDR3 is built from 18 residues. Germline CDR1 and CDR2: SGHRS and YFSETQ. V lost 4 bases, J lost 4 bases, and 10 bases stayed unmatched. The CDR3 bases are TGCGCCAGCAGCCCCCAAGGACAGGGGGCGCGGGGGGCCAACGTCCTGACTTTC. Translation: CASSPQGQGARGANVLTF.

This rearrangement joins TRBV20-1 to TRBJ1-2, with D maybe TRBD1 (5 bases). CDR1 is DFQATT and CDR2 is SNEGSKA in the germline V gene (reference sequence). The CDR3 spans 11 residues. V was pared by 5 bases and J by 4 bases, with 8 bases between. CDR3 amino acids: CSAPTVYGYTF. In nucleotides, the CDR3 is TGCAGTGCTCCGACAGTCTATGGCTACACCTTC.

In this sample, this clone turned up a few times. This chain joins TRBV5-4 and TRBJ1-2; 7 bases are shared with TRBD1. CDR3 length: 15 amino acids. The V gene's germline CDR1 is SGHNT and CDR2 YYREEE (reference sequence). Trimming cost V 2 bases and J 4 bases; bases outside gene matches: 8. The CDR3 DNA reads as TGTGCCAGCAGCTTTGAGGGGGCAGATAGCTATGGCTACACCTTC. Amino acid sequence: CASSFEGADSYGYTF.

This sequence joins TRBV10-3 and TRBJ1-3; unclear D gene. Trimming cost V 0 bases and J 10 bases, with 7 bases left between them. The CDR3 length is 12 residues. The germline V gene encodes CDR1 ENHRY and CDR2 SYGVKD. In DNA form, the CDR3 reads TGTGCCATCAGTGAGTCGGCTGAAACCATATATTTT. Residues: CAISESAETIYF.

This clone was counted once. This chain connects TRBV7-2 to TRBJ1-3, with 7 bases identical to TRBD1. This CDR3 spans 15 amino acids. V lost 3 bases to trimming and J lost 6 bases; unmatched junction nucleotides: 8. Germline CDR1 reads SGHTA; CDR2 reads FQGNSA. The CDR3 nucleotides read TGTGCCAGCAGCTTTGGGACAGCGACCGTAAACACCATATATTTT. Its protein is CASSFGTATVNTIYF.

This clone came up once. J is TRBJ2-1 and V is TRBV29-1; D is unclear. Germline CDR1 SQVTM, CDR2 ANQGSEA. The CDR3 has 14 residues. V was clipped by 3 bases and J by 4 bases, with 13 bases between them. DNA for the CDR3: TGCAGCGTTGATACCACGGTATCTTACAATGAGCAGTTCTTC. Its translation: CSVDTTVSYNEQFF.

The CDR3 region is CASSLQGAAVGYTF. The CDR3 coding sequence is TGTGCCAGCAGCTTACAGGGGGCGGCTGTGGGCTACACCTTC. This sequence joins TRBV7-9 and TRBJ1-2, with TRBD1 matching over 8 bases. The CDR3 covers 14 residues. CDR1 and CDR2 (germline): SEHNR, FQNEAQ (reference sequence). V lost 2 bases, J lost 8 bases, and 7 bases stayed unmatched. The full variable domain, with the rest looked up from reference TRBV7-9 and TRBJ1-2, is DTGVSQNPRHKITKRGQNVTFRCDPISEHNRLYWYRQTLGQGPEFLTYFQNEAQLEKSRLLSDRFSAERPKGSFSTLEIQRTEQGDSAMYLCASSLQGAAVGYTFGSGTRLTVV.

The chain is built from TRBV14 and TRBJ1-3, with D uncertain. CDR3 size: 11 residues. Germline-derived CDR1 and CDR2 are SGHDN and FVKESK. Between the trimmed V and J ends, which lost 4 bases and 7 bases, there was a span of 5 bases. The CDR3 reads CASSLMNTIYF. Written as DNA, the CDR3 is TGTGCCAGCAGCCTCATGAACACCATATATTTT.

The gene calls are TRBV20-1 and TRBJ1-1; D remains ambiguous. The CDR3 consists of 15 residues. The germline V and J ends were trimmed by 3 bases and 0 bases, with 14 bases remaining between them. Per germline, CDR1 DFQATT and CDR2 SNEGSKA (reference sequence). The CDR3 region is CSASRGQVLNTEAFF. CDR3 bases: TGCAGTGCTAGTCGGGGTCAGGTCCTGAACACTGAAGCTTTCTTT.

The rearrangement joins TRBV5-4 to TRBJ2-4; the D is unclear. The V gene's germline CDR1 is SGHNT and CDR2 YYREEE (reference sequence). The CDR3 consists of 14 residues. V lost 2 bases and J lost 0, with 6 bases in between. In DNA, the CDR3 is TGTGCCAGCAGCTTAGCAATAGCCAAAAACATTCAGTACTTC. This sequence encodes CASSLAIAKNIQYF. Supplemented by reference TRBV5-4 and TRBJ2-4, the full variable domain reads ETGVTQSPTHLIKTRGQQVTLRCSSQSGHNTVSWYQQALGQGPQFIFQYYREEENGRGNFPPRFSGLQFPNYSSELNVNALELDDSALYLCASSLAIAKNIQYFGAGTRLSVL.

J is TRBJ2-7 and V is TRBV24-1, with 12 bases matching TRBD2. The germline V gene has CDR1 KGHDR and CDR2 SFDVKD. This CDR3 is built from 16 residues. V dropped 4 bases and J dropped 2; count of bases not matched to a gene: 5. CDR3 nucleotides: TGTGCCACCAGTGACCCGACTAGCGGGAGACCCTACGAGCAGTACTTC. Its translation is CATSDPTSGRPYEQYF.

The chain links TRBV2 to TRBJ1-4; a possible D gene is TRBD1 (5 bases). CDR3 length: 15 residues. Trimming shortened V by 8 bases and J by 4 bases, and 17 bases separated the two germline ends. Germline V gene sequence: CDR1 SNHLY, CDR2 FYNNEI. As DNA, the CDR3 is TGTGCCAGCGTACTCCAGGGAACGAGTAATGAAAAACTGTTTTTT. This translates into CASVLQGTSNEKLFF.

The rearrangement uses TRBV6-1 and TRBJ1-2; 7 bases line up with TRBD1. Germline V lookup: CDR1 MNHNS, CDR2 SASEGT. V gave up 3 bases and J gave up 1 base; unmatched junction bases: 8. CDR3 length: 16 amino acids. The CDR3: CASSDPGQDGNYGYTF. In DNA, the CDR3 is TGTGCCAGCAGTGACCCAGGACAGGACGGTAACTATGGCTACACCTTC.

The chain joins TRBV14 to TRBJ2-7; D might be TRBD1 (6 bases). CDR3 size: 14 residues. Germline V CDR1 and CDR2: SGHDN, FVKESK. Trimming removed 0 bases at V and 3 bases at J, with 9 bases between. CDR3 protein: CASSQEDSGYEQYF. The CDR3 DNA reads TGTGCCAGCAGCCAAGAGGACAGCGGCTACGAGCAGTACTTC.